The clone carrying this T cell receptor beta chain occurred a few times. The CDR3 extends over 14 amino acids. V was trimmed by 4 bases and J by 5 bases, leaving 17 bases between them. In germline, CDR1 is SQVTM, CDR2 ANQGSEA. This specimen comes from a study of CD8+ T cells in alopecia areata. Overall study: Treated patients were given oral tofacitinib, which was dosed at 5 to 10 mg twice daily.

RNA extraction and reverse transcription yielded cDNA as sequencing template. Clones were read by immunoSEQ multiplex PCR, and TCRdb kept only the in-frame ones, dropping some. There are more than 95,000 clones in the sample; roughly two fifths occur only once, and 3% to 3.5% lies in the top ten. Lesional scalp punch biopsies and peripheral blood came from alopecia areata patients. It was from PBMCs that CD4+ and CD8+ T cells were sorted. The sequence derives from a human donor with alopecia areata. V and J are TRBV29-1 and TRBJ2-5, with D maybe TRBD1 (6 bases). Sequencing was done on a sample of CD4+ T cells sorted from blood. The CDR3 loop is CSVVVNRARETQYF. The CDR3 DNA reads as TGCAGCGTTGTTGTCAACAGGGCGAGGGAGACCCAGTACTTC. The full variable domain, completed using reference TRBV29-1 and TRBJ2-5, is SAVISQKPSRDICQRGTSLTIQCQVDSQVTMMFWYRQQPGQSLTLIATANQGSEATYESGFVIDKFPISRPNLTFSTLTVSNMSPEDSSIYLCSVVVNRARETQYFGPGTRLLVL.